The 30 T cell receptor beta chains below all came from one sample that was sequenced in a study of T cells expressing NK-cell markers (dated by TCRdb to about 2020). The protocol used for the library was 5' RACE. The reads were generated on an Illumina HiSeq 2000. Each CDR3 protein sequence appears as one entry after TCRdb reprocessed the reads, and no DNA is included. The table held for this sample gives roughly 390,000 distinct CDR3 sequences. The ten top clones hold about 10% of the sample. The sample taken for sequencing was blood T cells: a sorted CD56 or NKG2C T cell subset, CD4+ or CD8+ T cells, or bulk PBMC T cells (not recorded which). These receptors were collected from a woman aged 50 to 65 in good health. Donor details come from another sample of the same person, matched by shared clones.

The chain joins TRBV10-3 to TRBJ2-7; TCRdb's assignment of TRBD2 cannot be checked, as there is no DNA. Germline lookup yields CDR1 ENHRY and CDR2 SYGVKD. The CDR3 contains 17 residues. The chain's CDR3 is CAIRGQGLAGGRYEQYF.

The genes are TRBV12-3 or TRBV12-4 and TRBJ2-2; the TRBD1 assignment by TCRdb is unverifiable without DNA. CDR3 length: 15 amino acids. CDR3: CASSFTGTNAGELFF.

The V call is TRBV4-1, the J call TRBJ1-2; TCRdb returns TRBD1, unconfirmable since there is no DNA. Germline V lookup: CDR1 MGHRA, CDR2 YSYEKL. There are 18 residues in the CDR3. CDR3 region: CASSYPAQGMRGSYGYTF.

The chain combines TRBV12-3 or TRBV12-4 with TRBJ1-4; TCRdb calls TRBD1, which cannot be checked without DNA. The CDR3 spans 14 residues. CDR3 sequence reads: CASSPGHTNEKLFF.

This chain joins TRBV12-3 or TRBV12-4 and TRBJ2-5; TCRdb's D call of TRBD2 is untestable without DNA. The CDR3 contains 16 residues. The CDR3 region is CASRLSGGEGWETQYF.

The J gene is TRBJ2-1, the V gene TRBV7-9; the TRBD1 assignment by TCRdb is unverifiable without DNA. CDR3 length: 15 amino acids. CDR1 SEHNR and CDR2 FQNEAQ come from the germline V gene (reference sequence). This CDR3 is CASSQAGTAYNEQFF.

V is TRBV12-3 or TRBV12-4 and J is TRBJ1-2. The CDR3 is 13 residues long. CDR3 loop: CASSPTEISGYTF.

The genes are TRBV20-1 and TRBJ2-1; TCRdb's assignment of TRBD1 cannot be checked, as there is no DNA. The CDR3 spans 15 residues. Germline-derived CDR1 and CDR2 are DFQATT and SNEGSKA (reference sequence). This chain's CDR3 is CSASGLVQPQYEQFF.

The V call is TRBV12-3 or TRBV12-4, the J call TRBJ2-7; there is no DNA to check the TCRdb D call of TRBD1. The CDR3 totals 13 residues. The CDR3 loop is CASSLSGGGVRDF.

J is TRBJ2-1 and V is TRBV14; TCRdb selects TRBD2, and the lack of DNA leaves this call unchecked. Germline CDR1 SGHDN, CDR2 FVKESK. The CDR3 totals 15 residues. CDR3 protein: CASSQVAGDYNEQFF.

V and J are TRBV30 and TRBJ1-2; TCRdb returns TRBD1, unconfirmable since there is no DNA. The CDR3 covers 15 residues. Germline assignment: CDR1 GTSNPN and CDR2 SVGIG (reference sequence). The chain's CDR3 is CAWTLVPTGIYGYTF.

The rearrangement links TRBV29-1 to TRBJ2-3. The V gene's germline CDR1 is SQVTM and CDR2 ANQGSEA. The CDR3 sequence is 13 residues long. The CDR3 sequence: CSATWVSTDTQYF.

The CDR3 protein is CASSLSSGTGLGELFF. The chain has TRBV27 and TRBJ2-2; with no DNA, the TCRdb D assignment of TRBD1 cannot be verified. CDR1 MNHEY and CDR2 SMNVEV come from the germline V gene (reference sequence). This CDR3 has 16 residues.

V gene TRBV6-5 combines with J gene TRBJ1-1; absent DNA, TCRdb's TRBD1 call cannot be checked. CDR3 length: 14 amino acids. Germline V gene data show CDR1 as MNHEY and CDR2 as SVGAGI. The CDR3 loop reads CASSFNREGTEAFF.

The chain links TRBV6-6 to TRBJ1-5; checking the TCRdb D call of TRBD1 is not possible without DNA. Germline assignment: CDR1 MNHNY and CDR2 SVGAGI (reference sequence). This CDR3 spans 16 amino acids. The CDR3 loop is CASSLTGGSGNQPQHF.

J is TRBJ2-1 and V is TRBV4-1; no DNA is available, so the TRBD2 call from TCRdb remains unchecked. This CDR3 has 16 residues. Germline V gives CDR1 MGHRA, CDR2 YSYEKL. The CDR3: CASSQPLARSYNEQFF.

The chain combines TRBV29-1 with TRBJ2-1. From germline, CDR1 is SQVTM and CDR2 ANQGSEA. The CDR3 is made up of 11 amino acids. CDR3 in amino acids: CSVNYYNEQFF.

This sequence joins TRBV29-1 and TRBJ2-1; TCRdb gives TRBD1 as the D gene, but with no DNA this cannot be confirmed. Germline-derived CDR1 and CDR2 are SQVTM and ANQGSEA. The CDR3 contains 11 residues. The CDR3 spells CSAVRGTEQFF.

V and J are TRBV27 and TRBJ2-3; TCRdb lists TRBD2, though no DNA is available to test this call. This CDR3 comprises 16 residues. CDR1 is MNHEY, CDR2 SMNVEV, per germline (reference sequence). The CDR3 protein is CASSPWASQRTDTQYF.

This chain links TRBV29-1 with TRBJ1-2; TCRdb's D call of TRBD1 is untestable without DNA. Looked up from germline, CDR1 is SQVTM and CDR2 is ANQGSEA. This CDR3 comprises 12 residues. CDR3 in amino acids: CSVPGGSTYYTF. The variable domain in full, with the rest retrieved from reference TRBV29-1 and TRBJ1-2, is SAVISQKPSRDICQRGTSLTIQCQVDSQVTMMFWYRQQPGQSLTLIATANQGSEATYESGFVIDKFPISRPNLTFSTLTVSNMSPEDSSIYLCSVPGGSTYYTFGSGTRLTVV.

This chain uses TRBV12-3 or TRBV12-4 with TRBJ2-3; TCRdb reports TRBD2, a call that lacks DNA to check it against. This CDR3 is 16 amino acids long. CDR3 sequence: CASSAPGLASLDTQYF.

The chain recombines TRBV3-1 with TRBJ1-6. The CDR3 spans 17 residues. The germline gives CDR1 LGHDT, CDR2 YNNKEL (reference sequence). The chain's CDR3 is CASSQVYSYDHHSPLHF.

CDR3: CASSWGDQETQYF. The J gene is TRBJ2-5, the V gene TRBV7-2. The CDR3 runs to 13 residues. Looked up from germline, CDR1 is SGHTA and CDR2 is FQGNSA.

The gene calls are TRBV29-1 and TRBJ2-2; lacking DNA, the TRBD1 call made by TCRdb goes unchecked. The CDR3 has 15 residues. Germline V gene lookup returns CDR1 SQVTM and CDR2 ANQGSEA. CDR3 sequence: CSVVGTGGGTGELFF.

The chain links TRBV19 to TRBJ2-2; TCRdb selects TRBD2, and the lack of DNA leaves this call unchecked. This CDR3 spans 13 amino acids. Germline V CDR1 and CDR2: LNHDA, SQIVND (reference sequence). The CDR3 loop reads CASSIIAGGELFF.

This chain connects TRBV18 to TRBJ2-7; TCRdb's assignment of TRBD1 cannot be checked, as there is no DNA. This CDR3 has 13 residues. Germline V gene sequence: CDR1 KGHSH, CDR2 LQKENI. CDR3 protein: CASSPYYRDEQYF. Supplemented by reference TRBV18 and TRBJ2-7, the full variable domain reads NAGVMQNPRHLVRRRGQEARLRCSPMKGHSHVYWYRQLPEEGLKFMVYLQKENIIDESGMPKERFSAEFPKEGPSILRIQQVVRGDSAAYFCASSPYYRDEQYFGPGTRLTVT.

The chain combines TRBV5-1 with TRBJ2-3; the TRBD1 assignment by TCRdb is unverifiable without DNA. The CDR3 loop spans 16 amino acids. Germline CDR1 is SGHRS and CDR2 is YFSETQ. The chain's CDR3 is CASSMGTGTGTDTQYF.

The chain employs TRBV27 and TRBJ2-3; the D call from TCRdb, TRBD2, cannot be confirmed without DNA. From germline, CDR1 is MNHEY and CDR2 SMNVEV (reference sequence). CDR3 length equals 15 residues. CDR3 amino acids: CASMSGLAGVDTQYF.

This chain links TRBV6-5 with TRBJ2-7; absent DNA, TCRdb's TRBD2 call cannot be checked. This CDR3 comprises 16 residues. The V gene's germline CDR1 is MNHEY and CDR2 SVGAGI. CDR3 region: CASSYDVGLGLDEQYF.

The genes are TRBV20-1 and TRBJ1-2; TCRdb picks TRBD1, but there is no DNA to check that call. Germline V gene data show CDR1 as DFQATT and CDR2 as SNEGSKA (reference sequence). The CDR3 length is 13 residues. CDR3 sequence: CSASGRVHYGYTF.